The 32 T cell receptor beta chains below were found in one sample sequenced in a study of beta chain features in type 1 diabetes. Every bit of the isolated RNA underwent reverse transcription, so sequencing read expressed TCRB transcripts. Data came from immunoSEQ multiplex PCR; TCRdb stores just in-frame clones and leaves some out. This table holds under 250,000 clones, 11% to 15% found once. The sample consisted of naive CD4+ T cells from blood. The receptors derive from a woman between 40 and 55 years old in good health.

In its sample, this clone was seen a few times. The chain joins TRBV6-1 to TRBJ2-3; D is ambiguous. This CDR3 contains 13 residues. CDR1 is MNHNS and CDR2 is SASEGT in the germline V gene. Trimming removed 2 bases at V and 3 bases at J, with 6 bases between. The CDR3 protein is CASSEHRTDTQYF. CDR3 sequence (DNA): TGTGCCAGCAGTGAACACAGAACAGATACGCAGTATTTT.

This chain joins TRBV7-6 and TRBJ2-4, with D hard to call. Germline CDR1 is SGHVS and CDR2 is FNYEAQ. This CDR3 is 14 amino acids long. Trimming removed 4 bases at V and 7 bases at J, with 14 bases between. The CDR3 region is CASSSRRESNIQYF. The DNA for the CDR3 is TGTGCCAGCAGCTCCCGCCGTGAGAGTAACATTCAGTACTTC.

V usage is TRBV10-1 and J usage is TRBJ2-1; 11 bases agree with TRBD1. J gave up 5 bases and V 6 bases, and 6 bases lay outside the gene matches. CDR1 WNHNN and CDR2 SYGVQD come from the germline V gene (reference sequence). CDR3 length: 15 amino acids. The CDR3 sequence: CASSEPGQGDNEQFF. The CDR3 bases are TGCGCCAGCAGCGAACCGGGACAGGGGGACAATGAGCAGTTCTTC.

The genes are TRBV2 and TRBJ2-1, with 10 nucleotides matching TRBD2. This CDR3 has 15 amino acids. The J segment lost 7 bases and the V segment lost 6 bases, leaving 9 bases of the junction unmatched. Germline V CDR1 and CDR2: SNHLY, FYNNEI. This CDR3 is CASRRLAGSLNEQFF. The CDR3 region has the DNA TGTGCCAGCAGACGACTAGCGGGCTCTCTTAATGAGCAGTTCTTC. Looking up the rest from reference TRBV2 and TRBJ2-1 gives the full variable domain: EPEVTQTPSHQVTQMGQEVILRCVPISNHLYFYWYRQILGQKVEFLVSFYNNEISEKSEIFDDQFSVERPDGSNFTLKIRSTKLEDSAMYFCASRRLAGSLNEQFFGPGTRLTVL.

This chain links TRBV2 with TRBJ2-1; tentative D call: TRBD1 (6 bases). V lost 6 bases and J lost 8, with 11 bases in between. Germline loops: CDR1 SNHLY, CDR2 FYNNEI. The CDR3 extends over 12 amino acids. The CDR3 is CASRLQGHEQFF. The CDR3 region has the DNA TGTGCCAGCAGATTACAGGGCCATGAGCAGTTCTTC.

This clone was observed many times. The V and J genes are TRBV23-1 and TRBJ1-5; unclear D gene. TRBV23-1 is designated an ORF whose function remains uncertain. The CDR3 length is 16 residues. Trimming stripped 2 bases from V and 2 bases from J, with 13 bases between. Written as DNA, the CDR3 is TGCGCCAGCAGTCAAAACCGGGGAGACGGCAATCAGCCCCAGCATTTT. Translation gives CASSQNRGDGNQPQHF.

This clone was seen more than once but under ten times. V gene TRBV4-1 combines with J gene TRBJ1-2, with 11 bases fitting TRBD1. After removal of 1 base from V and 7 bases from J, the junction contained 17 bases not matched to a gene. Germline V lookup: CDR1 MGHRA, CDR2 YSYEKL. The CDR3 spans 19 residues. The CDR3 region has the DNA TGCGCCAGCAGCCAAGTCTACCCGGACAGGGGGCGCCTCCAGTCTGGCTACACCTTC. Residues: CASSQVYPDRGRLQSGYTF.

The chain couples TRBV11-2 to TRBJ2-1; 7 bases line up with TRBD1. The CDR3 contains 14 residues. CDR1 SGHAT and CDR2 FQNNGV come from the germline V gene. Germline trimming cut 5 bases from V and 6 bases from J; bases unmatched to any gene: 7. In DNA, the CDR3 is TGTGCCAGCAGCCCCAGGGCAGGGGGCAATGAGCAGTTCTTC. Translating it yields CASSPRAGGNEQFF.

This clone was detected only a few times. The genes are TRBV2 and TRBJ1-1, with D perhaps TRBD1 (5 bases). This CDR3 region has 16 residues. V was clipped by 1 base and J by 1 base, with 13 bases between them. The germline CDR1 and CDR2 sequences are SNHLY and FYNNEI. The DNA of the CDR3 is TGTGCCAGCAGTGAAGGCAACCTCGGACAGAACACTGAAGCTTTCTTT. Translated, it gives CASSEGNLGQNTEAFF. The variable domain in full, completed from reference TRBV2 and TRBJ1-1, reads EPEVTQTPSHQVTQMGQEVILRCVPISNHLYFYWYRQILGQKVEFLVSFYNNEISEKSEIFDDQFSVERPDGSNFTLKIRSTKLEDSAMYFCASSEGNLGQNTEAFFGQGTRLTVV.

This clone has just a few counts. The chain is built from TRBV19 and TRBJ1-2, with no clear D. The CDR3 is made up of 13 amino acids. Germline V CDR1 and CDR2: LNHDA, SQIVND (reference sequence). CDR3 sequence (DNA): TGTGCAGCAATCGGTATCTCGGGGTATGGCTACACCTTC. It specifies CAAIGISGYGYTF. The variable domain in full, completed from reference TRBV19 and TRBJ1-2, reads DGGITQSPKYLFRKEGQNVTLSCEQNLNHDAMYWYRQDPGQGLRLIYYSQIVNDFQKGDIAEGYSVSREKKESFPLTVTSAQKNPTAFYLCAAIGISGYGYTFGSGTRLTVV.

This clone was observed a handful of times. The gene calls are TRBV13 and TRBJ2-7; 13 bases align to TRBD2. The germline V gene encodes CDR1 PRHDT and CDR2 FYEKMQ (reference sequence). Unmatched junction bases numbered 7, after V lost 4 bases and J lost 4 bases. The CDR3 sequence is 16 residues long. For the CDR3, the DNA is TGTGCCAGCAGCTCGCTAACTAGCGGGGGGGCTTACGAGCAGTACTTC. This encodes CASSSLTSGGAYEQYF.

This chain connects TRBV7-2 to TRBJ2-7; 7 bases fit TRBD2. CDR3 length equals 16 residues. Germline V gene sequence: CDR1 SGHTA, CDR2 FQGNSA. With 5 bases clipped from V and 5 bases from J, the junction kept 15 bases outside the gene matches. The CDR3, as DNA: TGTGCCAGCAGCCCCGTCGTTTGGACTAGGATGAACGAGCAGTACTTC. Its translation: CASSPVVWTRMNEQYF.

This clone was seen a few times. V usage is TRBV4-1 and J usage is TRBJ1-2; unclear D gene. With 0 bases removed from V and 0 bases from J, the gap between germline ends came to 20 bases. Germline V CDR1 and CDR2: MGHRA, YSYEKL. This CDR3 contains 19 residues. This chain's CDR3 is CASSQEGAGVGLANYGYTF. Written as DNA, the CDR3 is TGCGCCAGCAGCCAAGAGGGCGCCGGGGTGGGATTAGCTAACTATGGCTACACCTTC.

This clone has more than one count but fewer than ten. This chain connects TRBV7-9 to TRBJ2-5; tentatively, D is TRBD1 (5 bases). The germline V gene has CDR1 SEHNR and CDR2 FQNEAQ (reference sequence). V shed 2 bases and J shed 10 bases, with 23 bases lying between them. The length of the CDR3 is 16 residues. The CDR3 DNA is TGTGCCAGCAGCTTACACGTCGTTACAGGAAGAATTATCCAGTACTTC. This sequence encodes CASSLHVVTGRIIQYF.

Only a few counts were recorded for this clone. V usage is TRBV6-5 and J usage is TRBJ2-3; TRBD2 aligns across 9 bases. The germline gives CDR1 MNHEY, CDR2 SVGAGI. The CDR3 is 15 amino acids. Trimming took 2 bases from V and 5 from J; bases not matched to a gene: 5. CDR3 in amino acids: CASSYAGGRVDTQYF. The DNA of the CDR3 is TGTGCCAGCAGTTACGCGGGGGGGCGAGTAGATACGCAGTATTTT.

The table lists this clone with a few counts. The chain combines TRBV27 with TRBJ2-6, with D perhaps matching TRBD1 (6 bases). CDR1 MNHEY and CDR2 SMNVEV come from the germline V gene (reference sequence). The CDR3 runs 15 residues. Deletions cut 6 bases from V and 2 bases from J, with 11 bases between. CDR3 loop: CASSYDRTGANVLTF. CDR3 nucleotide sequence: TGTGCCAGCAGCTACGACAGGACTGGGGCCAACGTCCTGACTTTC.

This sequence joins TRBV15 and TRBJ1-2, with 8 bases matching TRBD1. The CDR3 consists of 16 residues. The ends lost 8 bases at V and 4 bases at J; junction bases unmatched: 15. Germline V CDR1 and CDR2: LNHNV, YYDKDF (reference sequence). The CDR3, as DNA: TGTGCCACCGGAGGGACAGGAGCCAGGGGCCTCTATGGCTACACCTTC. Amino acid sequence: CATGGTGARGLYGYTF.

The chain employs TRBV29-1 and TRBJ2-6; D is ambiguous. Germline CDR1 SQVTM, CDR2 ANQGSEA. The CDR3 length is 18 residues. Trimming stripped 4 bases from V and 1 base from J, with 20 bases between. The CDR3 DNA is TGCAGCGTTGCAGACCTGAGTGGCGGATTTTCTGGGGCCAACGTCCTGACTTTC. Protein product: CSVADLSGGFSGANVLTF.

This chain connects TRBV4-1 to TRBJ2-5; the match to TRBD2 covers 8 bases. V lost 1 base, J lost 4 bases, and 14 bases stayed unmatched. Germline-derived CDR1 and CDR2 are MGHRA and YSYEKL. The CDR3 has 18 amino acids. In nucleotides, the CDR3 is TGCGCCAGCAGCCAAGGTCGCGGCGGGGGGACGCCCAGAGAGACCCAGTACTTC. It yields the protein CASSQGRGGGTPRETQYF.

The J gene is TRBJ1-1, the V gene TRBV5-1; D is uncertain. Trimming stripped 1 base from V and 3 bases from J, with 10 bases between. Germline values: CDR1 SGHRS, CDR2 YFSETQ. The CDR3 length is 14 residues. The CDR3 reads CASSLLGGDTEAFF. CDR3 nucleotides: TGCGCCAGCAGCTTGCTGGGCGGGGACACTGAAGCTTTCTTT.

This clone was counted a few times. The rearrangement links TRBV2 to TRBJ2-1; possibly TRBD1 for D (7 bases). Germline CDR1 SNHLY, CDR2 FYNNEI. V was shortened by 6 bases and J by 4 bases, with 22 bases between the two germline ends. The CDR3 sequence is 17 residues long. The CDR3 here is CASRRPSRDSGYNEQFF. The CDR3 nucleotides are TGTGCCAGCAGGAGGCCATCGCGGGACAGTGGATACAATGAGCAGTTCTTC.

This rearrangement joins TRBV7-9 to TRBJ2-2, with 9 bases identical to TRBD1. The CDR3 is 15 amino acids. Trimming took 7 bases from V and 5 from J; bases not matched to a gene: 8. The germline V gene encodes CDR1 SEHNR and CDR2 FQNEAQ (reference sequence). The CDR3 region has the DNA TGTGCCAGCACAGCCGGGACAGGGCTGACCGGGGAGCTGTTTTTT. Encoded protein: CASTAGTGLTGELFF.

This chain uses TRBV18 with TRBJ2-5; tentatively, D is TRBD1 (6 bases). Trimming shortened V by 2 bases and J by 5 bases, and 9 bases separated the two germline ends. The V gene's germline CDR1 is KGHSH and CDR2 LQKENI. The CDR3 consists of 13 residues. The CDR3 protein is CASSPAGVETQYF. CDR3 coding DNA: TGTGCCAGCTCACCAGCAGGGGTTGAGACCCAGTACTTC.

J is TRBJ2-7 and V is TRBV4-3; 7 bases are shared with TRBD1. V lost 0 bases to trimming and J lost 4 bases; unmatched junction nucleotides: 6. The CDR3 is 15 amino acids. CDR1 LGHNA and CDR2 YSLEER come from the germline V gene. The CDR3 loop reads CASSQDYQGVYEQYF. For the CDR3, the DNA is TGCGCCAGCAGCCAAGATTACCAGGGGGTATACGAGCAGTACTTC.

This clone was detected a few times. The chain links TRBV25-1 to TRBJ2-1, with D tentatively TRBD1 (6 bases). The CDR3 contains 14 residues. V lost 7 bases and J 7 bases, leaving 17 bases between the germline ends. CDR1 is MGHDK, CDR2 SYGVNS, per germline. The CDR3 protein is CASTPTGLTNEQFF. CDR3 coding DNA: TGTGCCAGCACACCCACAGGGCTTACGAATGAGCAGTTCTTC.

This clone was seen a handful of times. The rearrangement links TRBV19 to TRBJ2-3, with a weak D call TRBD1 (7 bases). The length of the CDR3 is 15 residues. Germline V gene sequence: CDR1 LNHDA, CDR2 SQIVND (reference sequence). The V gene lost 6 bases and the J gene lost 4 bases, with 17 bases spanning the gap. CDR3: CASSDVRGASDTQYF. Written as DNA, the CDR3 is TGTGCCAGTAGCGATGTCAGGGGGGCGTCAGATACGCAGTATTTT.

This clone turned up a few times. The chain combines TRBV18 with TRBJ1-1; possibly TRBD1 for D (5 bases). Looked up from germline, CDR1 is KGHSH and CDR2 is LQKENI. The CDR3 sequence is 15 residues long. V lost 1 base, J lost 4 bases, and 13 bases lay in between. CDR3 sequence reads: CASSPRAGSGTEAFF. CDR3 DNA sequence: TGTGCCAGCTCACCACGAGCAGGGTCAGGCACTGAAGCTTTCTTT.

This clone turned up a few times. CDR3 in amino acids: CASNEAGGAMYNEQFF. CDR3 DNA: TGCGCCAGCAATGAAGCAGGGGGCGCGATGTACAATGAGCAGTTCTTC. This chain joins TRBV5-1 and TRBJ2-1; 8 nucleotides agree with TRBD1. Trimming took 6 bases from V and 4 from J; bases not matched to a gene: 12. CDR1 and CDR2 (germline): SGHRS, YFSETQ. The CDR3 covers 16 residues.

This clone was counted a few times. The chain combines TRBV9 with TRBJ2-3; 9 bases align to TRBD2. The CDR3 spans 14 residues. J gave up 8 bases and V 3 bases, and 7 bases lay outside the gene matches. Germline-derived CDR1 and CDR2 are SGDLS and YYNGEE. CDR3 residues: CASSATGTSTTQYF. The CDR3 nucleotides read TGTGCCAGCAGCGCTACCGGGACTAGCACTACGCAGTATTTT.

This clone was counted only a few times. This chain joins TRBV5-1 and TRBJ2-1; 12 bases agree with TRBD1. The trim removed 0 bases at V and 6 bases at J, leaving 4 bases unmatched. CDR3 length: 16 amino acids. Per germline, CDR1 SGHRS and CDR2 YFSETQ. This CDR3 reads CASSLASGQGANEQFF. As DNA, the CDR3 is TGCGCCAGCAGCTTGGCCTCGGGACAGGGGGCCAATGAGCAGTTCTTC.

This chain uses TRBV4-2 with TRBJ1-4; TRBD1 agrees at 8 bases. V was clipped by 0 bases and J by 7 bases; unmatched bases: 4. CDR1 LGHNA and CDR2 YNFKEQ come from the germline V gene. The CDR3 has 15 residues. In DNA, the CDR3 is TGTGCCAGCAGCCAAGATCCAGGGGGCAGTGAAAAACTGTTTTTT. Protein sequence: CASSQDPGGSEKLFF.

This clone was seen repeatedly, ten times or more. The chain links TRBV18 to TRBJ2-1, with TRBD2 identical over 8 bases. CDR1 is KGHSH and CDR2 is LQKENI in the germline V gene. The V segment lost 2 bases and the J segment 6 bases; nucleotides outside the gene matches: 6. This CDR3 has 15 residues. CDR3 DNA sequence: TGTGCCAGCTCACCATCCTCCGGACTAGCCAATGAGCAGTTCTTC. It codes for CASSPSSGLANEQFF.